The T cell receptor (beta chain) under discussion was sequenced for a study of chemoradiotherapy in HPV16-positive cancers (dated by TCRdb to the early 2020s). For the study in its entirety: Candidate HPV-specific T-cell clones and common TCR motifs were defined through functional T-cell assays on cells from two HPV16-positive patients. TCR repertoires from 86 patients with HPV-related cancers were then used to track the candidate HPV-specific TCRs and motifs. Whether T-cell immunity against the HPV oncoproteins E6 and E7 changes during chemoradiotherapy and whether survival is affected by this immunity were examined in the study. General conclusions and limits of the study: Expansion of candidate HPV-specific clones and E7-related TCR motifs was observed in the tumor microenvironment during treatment, whereas no such expansion was observed for non-HPV-specific T cells. The survival association was reported for HPV16-positive patients, and the functional definition of HPV-specific T cells was derived from only a couple of HPV16-positive patients. Improved recurrence-free survival in HPV16-positive patients was associated with expansion of HPV-responsive T cells during chemoradiotherapy.

This clone appeared a single time. The antigen it recognizes is unknown. Within one base of it there is no much larger clone, and no base qualities were kept. The germline V gene specifies SGHTA as CDR1 and FQGNSA as CDR2. V gives up 5 bases and J gives up 6 bases, and the segment between their germline ends measures 17 bases. The CDR3 starts with the cysteine, ends with the phenylalanine, and has 15 residues. CDR3 DNA is the only sequence kept; it has 45 bases, read in frame from the first base. Repertoires were sampled repeatedly over the course of chemoradiotherapy, so clonal expansion could be followed in the tumor microenvironment. The library was produced with the immunoSEQ multiplex PCR assay. Here the immuneACCESS table is served through TCRdb, limited to in-frame sequences with V and J called. Missing clones are a known gap in these copies; in checked studies unresolved V genes cover under half, and the rest lacks a known reason. Present in this sample are about 12,000 clones, roughly 89% of which were seen just once. 22% of the sample lies in the top ten.

The TCR comes from a human donor with HPV-associated anogenital cancer. The chain links TRBV7-2 with TRBJ2-1, with TRBD2 tentatively as D gene (6 bases match). The sequences come from blood, collected from a patient who underwent chemoradiotherapy. The CDR3 sequence is CASSLTHSGTNEQFF. The DNA sequence is TGTGCCAGCAGCCTCACGCATAGCGGAACCAATGAGCAGTTCTTC.